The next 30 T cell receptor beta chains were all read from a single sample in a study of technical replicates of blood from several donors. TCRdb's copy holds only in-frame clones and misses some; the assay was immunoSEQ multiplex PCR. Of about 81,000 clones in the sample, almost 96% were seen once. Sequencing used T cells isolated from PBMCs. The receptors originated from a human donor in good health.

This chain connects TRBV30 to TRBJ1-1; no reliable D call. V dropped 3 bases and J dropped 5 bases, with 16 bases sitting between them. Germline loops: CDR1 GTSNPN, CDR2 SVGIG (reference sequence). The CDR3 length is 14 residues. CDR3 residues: CAWSHTNGLTEAFF. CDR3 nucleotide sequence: TGTGCCTGGAGCCACACCAACGGGTTAACTGAAGCTTTCTTT. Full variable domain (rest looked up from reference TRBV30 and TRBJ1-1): SQTIHQWPATLVQPVGSPLSLECTVEGTSNPNLYWYRQAAGRGLQLLFYSVGIGQISSEVPQNLSASRPQDRQFILSSKKLLLSDSGFYLCAWSHTNGLTEAFFGQGTRLTVV.

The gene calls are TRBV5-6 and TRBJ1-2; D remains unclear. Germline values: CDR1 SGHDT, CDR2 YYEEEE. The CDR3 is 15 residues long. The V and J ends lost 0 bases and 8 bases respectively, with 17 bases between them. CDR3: CASSLGVLTGLGYTF. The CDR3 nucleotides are TGTGCCAGCAGCTTGGGGGTACTGACTGGACTGGGCTACACCTTC.

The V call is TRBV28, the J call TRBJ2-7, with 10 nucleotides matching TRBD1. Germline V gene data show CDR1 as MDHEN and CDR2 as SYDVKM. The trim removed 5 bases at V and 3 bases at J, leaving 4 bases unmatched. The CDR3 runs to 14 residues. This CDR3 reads CASSLRDRGYEQYF. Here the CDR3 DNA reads TGTGCCAGCAGTCTCCGGGACAGGGGCTACGAGCAGTACTTC.

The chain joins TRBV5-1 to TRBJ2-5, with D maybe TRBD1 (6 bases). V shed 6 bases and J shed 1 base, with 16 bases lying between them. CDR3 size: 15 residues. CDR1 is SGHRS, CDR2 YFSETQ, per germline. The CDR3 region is CASTTELTGQETQYF. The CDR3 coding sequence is TGCGCCAGCACCACTGAGCTGACAGGCCAAGAGACCCAGTACTTC.

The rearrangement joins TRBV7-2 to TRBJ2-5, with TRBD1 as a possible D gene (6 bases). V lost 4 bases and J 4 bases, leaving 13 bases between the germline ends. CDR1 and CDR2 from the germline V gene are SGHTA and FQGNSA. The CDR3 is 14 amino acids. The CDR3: CASSSWTAVETQYF. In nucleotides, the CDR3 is TGTGCCAGCAGCTCTTGGACAGCAGTAGAGACCCAGTACTTC.

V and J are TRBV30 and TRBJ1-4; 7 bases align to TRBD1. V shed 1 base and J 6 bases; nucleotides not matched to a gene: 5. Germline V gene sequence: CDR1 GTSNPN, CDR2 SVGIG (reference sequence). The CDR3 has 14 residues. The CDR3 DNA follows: TGTGCCTGGAGTGCTGGGACAGCCTATGAAAAACTGTTTTTT. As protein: CAWSAGTAYEKLFF. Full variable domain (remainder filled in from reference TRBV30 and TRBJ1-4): SQTIHQWPATLVQPVGSPLSLECTVEGTSNPNLYWYRQAAGRGLQLLFYSVGIGQISSEVPQNLSASRPQDRQFILSSKKLLLSDSGFYLCAWSAGTAYEKLFFGSGTQLSVL.

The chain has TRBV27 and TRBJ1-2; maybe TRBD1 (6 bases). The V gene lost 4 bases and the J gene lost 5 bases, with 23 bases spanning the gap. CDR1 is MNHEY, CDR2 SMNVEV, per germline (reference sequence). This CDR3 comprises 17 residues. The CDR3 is CASSSRQGTRPLYGYTF. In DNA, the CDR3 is TGTGCCAGCAGTTCCAGGCAGGGGACCAGACCTTTATATGGCTACACCTTC.

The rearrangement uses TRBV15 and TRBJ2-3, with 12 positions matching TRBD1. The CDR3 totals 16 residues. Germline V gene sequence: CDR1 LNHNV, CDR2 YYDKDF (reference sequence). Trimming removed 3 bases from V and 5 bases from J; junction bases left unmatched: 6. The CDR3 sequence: CATSREGTGGGDTQYF. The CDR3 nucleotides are TGTGCCACCAGCAGGGAGGGGACAGGGGGCGGAGATACGCAGTATTTT.

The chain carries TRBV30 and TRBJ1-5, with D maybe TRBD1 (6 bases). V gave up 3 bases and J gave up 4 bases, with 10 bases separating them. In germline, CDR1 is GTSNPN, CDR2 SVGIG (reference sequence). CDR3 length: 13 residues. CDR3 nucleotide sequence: TGTGCCTGGAGGGACAGTTGGAATCAGCCCCAGCATTTT. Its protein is CAWRDSWNQPQHF.

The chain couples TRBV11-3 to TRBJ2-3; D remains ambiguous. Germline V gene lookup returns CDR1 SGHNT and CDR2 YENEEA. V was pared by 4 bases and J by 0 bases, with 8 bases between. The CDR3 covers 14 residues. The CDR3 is CASSSYGSTDTQYF. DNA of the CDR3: TGTGCCAGCAGCTCCTACGGTAGCACAGATACGCAGTATTTT.

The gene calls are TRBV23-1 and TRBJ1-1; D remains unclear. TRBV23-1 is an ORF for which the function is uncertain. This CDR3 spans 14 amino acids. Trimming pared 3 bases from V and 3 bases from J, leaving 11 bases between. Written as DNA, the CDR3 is TGCGCCAGCAGTCACCTAAAGAGGTACACTGAAGCTTTCTTT. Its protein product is CASSHLKRYTEAFF.

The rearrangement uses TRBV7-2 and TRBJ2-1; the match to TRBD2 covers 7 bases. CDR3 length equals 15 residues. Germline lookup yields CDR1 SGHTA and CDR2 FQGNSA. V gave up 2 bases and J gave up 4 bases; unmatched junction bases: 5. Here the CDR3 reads CASSLRSSGYNEQFF. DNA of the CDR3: TGTGCCAGCAGCTTACGGTCTAGCGGATACAATGAGCAGTTCTTC.

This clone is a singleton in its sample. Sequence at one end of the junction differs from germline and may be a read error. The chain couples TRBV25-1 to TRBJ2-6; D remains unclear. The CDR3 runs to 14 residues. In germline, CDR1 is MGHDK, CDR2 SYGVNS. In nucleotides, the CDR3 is TGTGTCAGCAGTGATCCTCGTGGGGCCAACGTCCTGACTTTC. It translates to CVSSDPRGANVLTF.

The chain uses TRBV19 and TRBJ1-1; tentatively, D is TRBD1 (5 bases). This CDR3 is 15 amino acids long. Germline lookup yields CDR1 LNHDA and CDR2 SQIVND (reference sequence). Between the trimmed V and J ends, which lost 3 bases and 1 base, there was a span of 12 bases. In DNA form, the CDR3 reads TGTGCCAGTAGTATTCGGGGGTACACGAACACTGAAGCTTTCTTT. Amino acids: CASSIRGYTNTEAFF.

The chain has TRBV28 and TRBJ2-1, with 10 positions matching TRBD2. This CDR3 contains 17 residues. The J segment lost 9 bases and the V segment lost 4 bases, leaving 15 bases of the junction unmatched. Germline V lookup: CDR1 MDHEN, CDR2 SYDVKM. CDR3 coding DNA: TGTGCCAGCAGTTCCCCCCGGGGTAGCGGGGGGTTGGGTGAGCAGTTCTTC. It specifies CASSSPRGSGGLGEQFF.

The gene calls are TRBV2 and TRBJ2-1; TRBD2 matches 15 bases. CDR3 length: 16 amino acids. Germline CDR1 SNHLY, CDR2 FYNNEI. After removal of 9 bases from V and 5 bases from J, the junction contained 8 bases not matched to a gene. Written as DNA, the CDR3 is TGTGCCAGTTTCGGACTAGCGGGAGGGCGAAACAATGAGCAGTTCTTC. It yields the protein CASFGLAGGRNNEQFF.

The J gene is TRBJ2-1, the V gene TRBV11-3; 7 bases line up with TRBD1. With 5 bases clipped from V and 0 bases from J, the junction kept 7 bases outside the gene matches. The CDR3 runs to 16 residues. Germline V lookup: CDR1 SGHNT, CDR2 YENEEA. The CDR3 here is CASSNTGDSSYNEQFF. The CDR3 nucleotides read TGTGCCAGCAGCAACACAGGGGATAGCTCCTACAATGAGCAGTTCTTC.

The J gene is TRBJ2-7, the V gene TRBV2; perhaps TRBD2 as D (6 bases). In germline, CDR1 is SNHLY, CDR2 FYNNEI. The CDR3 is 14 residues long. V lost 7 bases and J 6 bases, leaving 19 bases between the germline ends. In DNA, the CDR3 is TGTGCCAGCATGCGGGGCCCTGGGTTGGGCGAGCAGTACTTC. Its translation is CASMRGPGLGEQYF.

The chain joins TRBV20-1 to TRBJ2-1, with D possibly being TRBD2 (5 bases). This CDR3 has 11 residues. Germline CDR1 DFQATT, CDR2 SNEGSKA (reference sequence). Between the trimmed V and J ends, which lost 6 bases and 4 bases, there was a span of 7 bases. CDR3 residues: CSAGLYNEQFF. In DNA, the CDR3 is TGCAGTGCCGGACTTTACAATGAGCAGTTCTTC.

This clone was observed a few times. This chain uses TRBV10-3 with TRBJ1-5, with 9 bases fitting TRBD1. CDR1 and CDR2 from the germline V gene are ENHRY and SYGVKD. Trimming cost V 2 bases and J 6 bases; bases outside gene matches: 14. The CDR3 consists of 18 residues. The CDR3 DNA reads TGTGCCATCAGTGAGGATTTCGGGACAGGGAGGCTTACTCAGCCCCAGCATTTT. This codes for CAISEDFGTGRLTQPQHF.

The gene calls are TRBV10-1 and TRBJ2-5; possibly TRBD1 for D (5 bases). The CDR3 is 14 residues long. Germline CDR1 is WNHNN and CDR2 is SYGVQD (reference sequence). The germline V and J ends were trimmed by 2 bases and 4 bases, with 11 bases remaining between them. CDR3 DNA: TGCGCCAGCAGTGAGGACAGCCTGGGAGAGACCCAGTACTTC. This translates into CASSEDSLGETQYF.

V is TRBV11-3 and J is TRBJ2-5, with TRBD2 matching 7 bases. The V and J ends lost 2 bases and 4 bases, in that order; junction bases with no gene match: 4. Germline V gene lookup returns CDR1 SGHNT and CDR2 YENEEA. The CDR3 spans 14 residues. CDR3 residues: CASSLRGTTETQYF. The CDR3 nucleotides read TGTGCCAGCAGCTTAAGAGGGACTACAGAGACCCAGTACTTC.

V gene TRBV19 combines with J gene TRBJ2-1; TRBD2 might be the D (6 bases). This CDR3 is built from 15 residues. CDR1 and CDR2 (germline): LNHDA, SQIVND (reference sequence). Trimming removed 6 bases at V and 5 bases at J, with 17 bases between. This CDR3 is CASRVGRGNNNEQFF. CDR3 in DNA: TGTGCCAGTAGAGTAGGACGGGGGAACAACAATGAGCAGTTCTTC.

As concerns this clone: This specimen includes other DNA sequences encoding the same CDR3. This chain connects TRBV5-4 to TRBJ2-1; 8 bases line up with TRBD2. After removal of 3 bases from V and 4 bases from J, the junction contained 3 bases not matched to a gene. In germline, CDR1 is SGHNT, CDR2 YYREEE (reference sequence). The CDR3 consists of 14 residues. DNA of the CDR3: TGTGCCAGCAGCTCAAGCGGGAGTTACAATGAGCAGTTCTTC. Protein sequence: CASSSSGSYNEQFF.

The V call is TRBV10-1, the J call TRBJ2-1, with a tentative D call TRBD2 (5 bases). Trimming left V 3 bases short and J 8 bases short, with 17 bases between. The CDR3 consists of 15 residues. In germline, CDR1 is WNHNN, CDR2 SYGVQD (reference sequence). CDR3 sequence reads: CASSDRGLDRDEQFF. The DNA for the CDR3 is TGCGCCAGCAGTGATAGAGGGCTAGACCGGGATGAGCAGTTCTTC.

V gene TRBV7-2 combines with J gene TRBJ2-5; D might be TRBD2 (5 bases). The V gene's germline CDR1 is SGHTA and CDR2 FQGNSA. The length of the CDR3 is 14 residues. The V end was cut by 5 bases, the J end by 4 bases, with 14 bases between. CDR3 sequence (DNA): TGTGCCAGCAGCCCAGTAGTAGGAGGAGAGACCCAGTACTTC. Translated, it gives CASSPVVGGETQYF.

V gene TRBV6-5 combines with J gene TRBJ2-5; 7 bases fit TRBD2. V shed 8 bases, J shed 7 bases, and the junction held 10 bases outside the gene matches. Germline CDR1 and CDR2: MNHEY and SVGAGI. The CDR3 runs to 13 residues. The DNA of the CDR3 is TGTGCCAGCTCGGGGGGAGCTATCGGGACCCAGTACTTC. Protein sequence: CASSGGAIGTQYF.

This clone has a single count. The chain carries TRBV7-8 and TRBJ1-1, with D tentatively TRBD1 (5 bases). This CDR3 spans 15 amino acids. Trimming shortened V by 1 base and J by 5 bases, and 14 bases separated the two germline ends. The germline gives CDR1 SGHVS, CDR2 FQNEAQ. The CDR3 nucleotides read TGTGCCAGCAGCTTAGTTTTGGCACGGGGGACTGAAGCTTTCTTT. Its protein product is CASSLVLARGTEAFF.

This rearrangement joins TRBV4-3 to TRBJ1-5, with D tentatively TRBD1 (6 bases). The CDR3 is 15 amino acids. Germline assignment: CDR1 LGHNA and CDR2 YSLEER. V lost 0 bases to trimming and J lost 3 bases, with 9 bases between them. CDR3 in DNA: TGCGCCAGCAGCCAAGATCGGGGGGCCAATCAGCCCCAGCATTTT. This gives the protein CASSQDRGANQPQHF.

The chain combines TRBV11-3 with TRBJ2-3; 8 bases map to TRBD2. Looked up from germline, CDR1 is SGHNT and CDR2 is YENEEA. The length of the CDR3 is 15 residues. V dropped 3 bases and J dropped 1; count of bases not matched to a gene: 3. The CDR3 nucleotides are TGTGCCAGCAGCTTCAGCGGGAGCGGCACAGATACGCAGTATTTT. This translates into CASSFSGSGTDTQYF.